Sequencing of this T cell receptor beta chain was carried out in a study of PD-1 blockade in classical Hodgkin lymphoma. The overall study: Patients received nivolumab 3 mg/kg intravenously every 2 weeks. Study-wide points: TCR diversity at baseline was reported to be reduced in newly diagnosed patients relative to healthy donors. For complete responders, baseline diversity was comparable to that of newly diagnosed patients.

Generated by immunoSEQ multiplex PCR, the TCRdb table keeps only in-frame clones and is missing some. This sample has more than 70,000 clones; around nine tenths occur once, and the top ten carry about 2.7%. V lost 2 bases and J lost 0, with 9 bases in between. This CDR3 comprises 15 residues. Germline loops: CDR1 WNHNN, CDR2 SYGVQD (reference sequence). This clone was recorded once. The antigen remains unidentified. Every one of the patients relapsed after autologous stem cell transplantation (brentuximab vedotin exposure was variable). Source: peripheral blood mononuclear cells (PBMCs), taken before the second cycle of nivolumab. The clonotype originates from a human donor with classical Hodgkin lymphoma. J is TRBJ2-3 and V is TRBV10-1, with D unclear. CDR3: CASSETQTSTDTQYF. CDR3 nucleotide sequence: TGCGCCAGCAGTGAGACGCAGACTAGCACAGATACGCAGTATTTT.